Below, 9 T cell receptor beta chains from the same sample are listed, as sequenced in a study of T cell responses to AZD1222 COVID-19 vaccine (dated by TCRdb to the early 2020s). What this sample's time point label stands for: baseline before first vaccination. Library preparation employed the immunoSEQ multiplex PCR assay. TCRdb stores this immuneACCESS table with in-frame sequences only. Part of the clones is absent; in the studies checked, under half of the shortfall reflects unresolved V genes, and no reason is known for the rest. The sample profile shows about 100,000 clones; more than 75% of them were found once. Jointly, the top ten make up approximately 15% of the sample. Sequenced here: peripheral blood, sampled on day 0 of AZD1222 vaccination. These receptors were obtained from an adult in good health.

The chain has TRBV6-5 and TRBJ1-4, with unresolved D. The CDR3 consists of 14 residues. The germline CDR1 and CDR2 sequences are MNHEY and SVGAGI. Trimming stripped 0 bases from V and 5 bases from J, with 7 bases between. CDR3 in amino acids: CASSYSRFNEKLFF. In DNA form, the CDR3 reads TGTGCCAGCAGTTACTCCCGTTTCAATGAAAAACTGTTTTTT.

V gene TRBV6-4 combines with J gene TRBJ2-5; D unclear. The CDR3 sequence is 13 residues long. V shed 5 bases and J shed 5 bases, with 12 bases lying between them. Looked up from germline, CDR1 is MRHNA and CDR2 is SNTAGT. In nucleotides, the CDR3 is TGTGCCAGCAGTTTAAATGCGAGGGAGACCCAGTACTTC. Translating it yields CASSLNARETQYF.

This chain connects TRBV18 to TRBJ2-2; no firm D call. The CDR3 runs 11 residues. Trimming removed 2 bases from V and 9 bases from J, with 4 bases in between. CDR1 is KGHSH and CDR2 is LQKENI in the germline V gene. The CDR3 protein is CASSPTWELFF. In nucleotides, the CDR3 is TGTGCCAGCTCACCAACTTGGGAGCTGTTTTTT.

This chain uses TRBV7-9 with TRBJ2-5, with no clear D. From germline, CDR1 is SEHNR and CDR2 FQNEAQ (reference sequence). Deletions cut 3 bases from V and 1 base from J, with 0 bases between. The length of the CDR3 is 11 residues. CDR3 coding DNA: TGTGCCAGCAGCTTCCAAGAGACCCAGTACTTC. Its translation is CASSFQETQYF.

V usage is TRBV10-3 and J usage is TRBJ2-2, with D possibly being TRBD1 (5 bases). This CDR3 has 16 residues. The germline CDR1 and CDR2 sequences are ENHRY and SYGVKD. V gave up 0 bases and J gave up 4 bases, with 12 bases separating them. For the CDR3, the DNA is TGTGCCATCAGTGAGTCGTATACAGGCTCCACCGGGGAGCTGTTTTTT. It specifies CAISESYTGSTGELFF.

The chain carries TRBV7-9 and TRBJ2-3; a weak D match, TRBD1 (6 bases). CDR1 is SEHNR and CDR2 is FQNEAQ in the germline V gene (reference sequence). There are 13 residues in the CDR3. V lost 4 bases and J lost 6, with 11 bases in between. For the CDR3, the DNA is TGTGCCAGCAGCTCAGATACAGGGGATACGCAGTATTTT. Protein product: CASSSDTGDTQYF.

The chain couples TRBV7-8 to TRBJ1-3; possibly TRBD1 for D (6 bases). Per the germline V gene, CDR1 is SGHVS and CDR2 is FQNEAQ. With 1 base removed from V and 2 bases from J, the gap between germline ends came to 12 bases. The CDR3 totals 16 residues. The CDR3 reads CASSLDRVLTGNTIYF. The CDR3 DNA follows: TGTGCCAGCAGCTTAGACAGGGTTTTAACTGGAAACACCATATATTTT.

The rearrangement uses TRBV11-2 and TRBJ2-7; no clear D gene. V was trimmed by 0 bases and J by 7 bases, leaving 22 bases between them. The CDR3 sequence is 17 residues long. Per germline, CDR1 SGHAT and CDR2 FQNNGV. CDR3 bases: TGTGCCAGCAGCTTAGAACTTTTAAGCAGTCTTATGACAGAGCAGTACTTC. Its translation is CASSLELLSSLMTEQYF.

The chain joins TRBV27 to TRBJ1-2; TRBD1 is a possible D gene (5 bases). This CDR3 is built from 14 residues. Germline V gene lookup returns CDR1 MNHEY and CDR2 SMNVEV (reference sequence). Trimming pared 0 bases from V and 4 bases from J, leaving 9 bases between. The CDR3 is CASSLSGGPYGYTF. CDR3 DNA sequence: TGTGCCAGCAGTTTATCCGGGGGACCCTATGGCTACACCTTC.